This T cell receptor (beta chain) was captured in a study of CD8+CD57+ T cells in acquired aplastic anemia. Broader study findings: Researchers report that some 31 CD8+ CDR3 sequences appeared in both patients and controls.

Investigators profiled TCR beta VDJ and CDR3 from genomic DNA template. TCRdb analysed the reads with MiXCR anew, one entry per CDR3 protein. Among about half a million distinct CDR3 sequences listed, roughly a third were seen once. V shed 4 bases, J shed 6 bases, and the junction held 6 bases outside the gene matches. The V gene's germline CDR1 is MNHEY and CDR2 SMNVEV (reference sequence). The CDR3 covers 15 residues. The authors sequenced patients whose flow cytometry had shown CD8+CD57+ cell expansion. As concerns this clonotype: Its antigen is currently unknown.

The TCR was taken from a human donor with aplastic anemia. The chain is built from TRBV27 and TRBJ1-6; 7 positions agree with TRBD1. The sequenced material came from sorted CD4+, CD8+, or CD8+CD57+ T cells (not recorded which) from PBMCs. The chain's CDR3 is CASSSRRQGNSPLHF. In nucleotides, the CDR3 is TGTGCCAGCAGTTCTAGAAGACAGGGTAATTCACCCCTCCACTTT.